The T cell receptor (beta chain) under discussion was sequenced for a study of cytomegalovirus exposure and HLA in healthy donors. Study-wide results and limits: As confirmed in vitro, three CMV-associated chains were specific for CMV antigens. According to the study, roughly 180 TCR beta chains were cytomegalovirus-associated.

The repertoire was sequenced with immunoSEQ multiplex PCR; TCRdb's copy has only in-frame clones and lacks some. The sample has more than 130,000 clones, approximately 86% seen once; the top ten hold almost 8%. The V segment lost 4 bases and the J segment 4 bases; nucleotides outside the gene matches: 10. The CDR3 has 15 residues. From germline, CDR1 is SGHNT and CDR2 YYREEE (reference sequence). With regard to this clone: The antigen is not known.

The chain couples TRBV5-4 to TRBJ1-2; TRBD1 matches at 7 bases. The sample comprised PBMCs. This sequence originates from a woman between 18 and 29 years old in good health and CMV-seropositive. DNA for the CDR3: TGTGCCAGCAGCGAAGATGACAGGGTGGTCTATGGCTACACCTTC. Residues: CASSEDDRVVYGYTF.